The rows below give T cell receptor beta chains drawn from one sample of a study of OX40 agonist ivuxolimab in advanced cancers. The method was immunoSEQ multiplex PCR; TCRdb's version includes in-frame clones alone and lacks a portion of them. The sample lists some 98,000 clones; around 87% were seen once. This specimen consisted of CD4+ or CD8+ T cells sorted from blood, obtained in a trial of the OX40 agonist ivuxolimab. Every receptor here comes from an adult with an advanced solid tumor such as melanoma, head and neck, liver or kidney cancer. The CDR3 runs from the conserved cysteine through the conserved F or W. The D gene is left open where the match is weak. Clone size is not always given. Where it is, it says once, few, many or a class for expanded clones.

d_gene	len	v_gene	abundance	j_gene	CDR3nt	CDR3aa
.	15	TRBV30	.	TRBJ2-6	TGTGCCTGGAGTGTTTCAGCATCTGGGGCCAACGTCCTGACTTTC	CAWSVSASGANVLTF
.	15	TRBV7-3	.	TRBJ1-1	TGTGCCAGCAGCCCACCTCGGGGAGGGGAGTCTGAAGCTTTCTTT	CASSPPRGGESEAFF
.	15	TRBV19	.	TRBJ1-4	TGTGCCAGTAGTCTCCCGGGACCGTCGAATGAAAAACTGTTTTTT	CASSLPGPSNEKLFF
TRBD1	15	TRBV19	.	TRBJ2-5	TGTGCCAGTAAGGTGGGGGACAGGAACCAAGAGACCCAGTACTTC	CASKVGDRNQETQYF
TRBD1	15	TRBV19	.	TRBJ1-6	TGTGCCAGCGTCGACAGGGGTAAAGATAATTCACCCCTCCACTTT	CASVDRGKDNSPLHF
TRBD1	14	TRBV18	.	TRBJ2-7	TGTGCCAGCTCACCGGACAGGGCGATCTACGAGCAGTACTTC	CASSPDRAIYEQYF
.	14	TRBV11-1	.	TRBJ2-5	TGTGCCAGCAGCTTAAGCGCCGGTGGGGAGACCCAGTACTTC	CASSLSAGGETQYF
.	13	TRBV21-1	.	TRBJ1-2	TGTGCCAGGCCCCATCGGGTATTCTATGGCTACACCTTC	CARPHRVFYGYTF
.	16	TRBV10-2	.	TRBJ1-6	TGCGCCAGCAGTCTGACAGGAACCTCCTATAATTCACCCCTCCACTTT	CASSLTGTSYNSPLHF
TRBD1	15	TRBV19	once	TRBJ2-5	TGTGCCAGTAGTAGGGCCAGGACAGGGCGGGAGACCCAGTACTTC	CASSRARTGRETQYF
.	16	TRBV6-5	.	TRBJ2-2	TGTGCCAGCAGTTCCCCGAGGGTGGCGAACACCGGGGAGCTGTTTTTT	CASSSPRVANTGELFF
.	12	TRBV7-2	.	TRBJ2-2	TGTGCCAGCACCGAGAACACCGGGGAGCTGTTTTTT	CASTENTGELFF
TRBD2	13	TRBV5-4	.	TRBJ2-5	TGTGCCGTAACCGGGGGGGCCCGGGAGACCCAGTACTTC	CAVTGGARETQYF
.	12	TRBV5-6	few	TRBJ2-7	TGTGCCAGCAGCTTAGGACACGACGAGCAGTACTTC	CASSLGHDEQYF
.	11	TRBV6-5	.	TRBJ2-1	TGTGCCAGCAGACAGTACAATGAGCAGTTCTTC	CASRQYNEQFF
TRBD2	16	TRBV4-2	.	TRBJ2-3	TGTGCCAGCAGCCCGAACAGCGGGGGGAGGACAGATACGCAGTATTTT	CASSPNSGGRTDTQYF
.	15	TRBV7-2	.	TRBJ2-7	TGTGCCAGCAGCCCGGGACTCCAACCCTCCTACGAGCAGTACTTC	CASSPGLQPSYEQYF
TRBD2	15	TRBV4-2	once	TRBJ2-7	TGTGCCAGCAGCCAAGATCCCGGGGGGTCCTACGAGCAGTACTTC	CASSQDPGGSYEQYF
TRBD1	15	TRBV27	.	TRBJ2-7	TGTGCCAGCAGTTTCTTGGGACAGGGGGCCCACGAGCAGTACTTC	CASSFLGQGAHEQYF
TRBD1	18	TRBV9	.	TRBJ2-6	TGTGCCAGCAGCGCGGGGACAGGGGGTTTCGGTGGGGCCAACGTCCTGACTTTC	CASSAGTGGFGGANVLTF
TRBD1	15	TRBV19	.	TRBJ2-7	TGTGCCAGTACCGCGACAGGGGCCGGCTCCTACGAGCAGTACTTC	CASTATGAGSYEQYF
.	17	TRBV27	once	TRBJ2-7	TGTGCCAGTCTGTGGCTTCTCCACAGGGTCCCTCAACGCGAGCAGTACTTC	CASLWLLHRVPQREQYF
.	15	TRBV4-3	.	TRBJ1-4	TGCGCCAGCAGCCAAGCCAGGGACCCTAATGAAAAACTGTTTTTT	CASSQARDPNEKLFF
.	13	TRBV30	once	TRBJ1-1	TGTGCCTGGAGTGGGGCGGCGAACACTGAAGCTTTCTTT	CAWSGAANTEAFF
.	12	TRBV5-4	.	TRBJ2-5	TGTGCCAGCAGCCCACCAAAAGAGACCCAGTACTTC	CASSPPKETQYF
TRBD1	13	TRBV6-6	.	TRBJ2-7	TGTGCCAGCAGTTACCGACAGGGTAGCGAGCAGTACTTC	CASSYRQGSEQYF
.	12	TRBV11-1	once	TRBJ1-1	TGTGCCAGCAGCGCAGGCTGGACTGAAGCTTTCTTT	CASSAGWTEAFF
.	16	TRBV5-4	.	TRBJ2-6	TGTGCCAGCAGCTTGGCTTGGGCGTCTGGGGCCAACGTCCTGACTTTC	CASSLAWASGANVLTF
.	14	TRBV27	.	TRBJ2-1	TGTGCCAGCAGTTCCATCGACAGGCGCAATGAGCAGTTCTTC	CASSSIDRRNEQFF
TRBD2	16	TRBV5-4	.	TRBJ2-1	TGTGCCAGCACCTCTGGTGGTAGCGGGGGGTACAATGAGCAGTTCTTC	CASTSGGSGGYNEQFF
TRBD2	14	TRBV4-3	.	TRBJ2-1	TGCGCCAGCAGCCAACTAGCGGGGGGGGGTGAGCAGTTCTTC	CASSQLAGGGEQFF
TRBD2	16	TRBV11-1	.	TRBJ2-3	TGTGCCAGCAGATTACGGACTAGCGGCCCCACAGATACGCAGTATTTT	CASRLRTSGPTDTQYF
.	13	TRBV7-8	.	TRBJ1-1	TGTGCCAGCAGCTTAAGAGTTTCCACTGAAGCTTTCTTT	CASSLRVSTEAFF
TRBD1	14	TRBV10-3	.	TRBJ2-5	TGTGCCATCAGTGACCGGGACAGGGAAGAGACCCAGTACTTC	CAISDRDREETQYF
.	13	TRBV21-1	.	TRBJ1-4	TGTGCCAGCAGCAACGGACCAGGGTTTTTACTGTTTTTT	CASSNGPGFLLFF
.	13	TRBV25-1	.	TRBJ1-4	TGTGCCAGCAGTGTCAGGGAGTTTGAAAAACTGTTTTTT	CASSVREFEKLFF
.	14	TRBV27	once	TRBJ1-4	TGTGCCAGCAGTTTTCGACAGACGGATGGAAAACTGTTTTTT	CASSFRQTDGKLFF
TRBD1	13	TRBV7-9	.	TRBJ1-1	TGTGCCAGCAGCTTAGACCGGGCAGGGGGAGCTTTCTTT	CASSLDRAGGAFF
TRBD1	15	TRBV7-6	.	TRBJ1-4	TGTGCCAGCAGCCTCGGGACAGGGAATAATGAAAAACTGTTTTTT	CASSLGTGNNEKLFF
.	15	TRBV6-5	.	TRBJ2-7	TGTGCCAGCAGTTACTCGGGGGGCCCAGGGAACGAGCAGTACTTC	CASSYSGGPGNEQYF
TRBD1	15	TRBV19	.	TRBJ1-5	TGTGCCAGTAGTATACCGGGACAGGGCAATCAGCCCCAGCATTTT	CASSIPGQGNQPQHF
TRBD2	14	TRBV13	once	TRBJ2-7	TGTGCCAGCAGCCCCGGGAGGTGGGCTAACGAGCAGTACTTC	CASSPGRWANEQYF
TRBD1	17	TRBV5-1	.	TRBJ2-7	TGCGCCAGCAGCCATGAACCACCGGGACAGAGGTCCTACGAGCAGTACTTC	CASSHEPPGQRSYEQYF
.	16	TRBV18	.	TRBJ1-6	TGTGCCAGCTCTCCCGTAGAGACACCCTATAATTCACCCCTCCACTTT	CASSPVETPYNSPLHF
.	15	TRBV6-6	.	TRBJ2-1	TGTGCCAGCAGTGTACAGGGAACAACCTACAATGAGCAGTTCTTC	CASSVQGTTYNEQFF
.	20	TRBV28	.	TRBJ2-6	TGTGCCAGCAGTTTATCCGGTGTTCAAAGGTACTCCTCTGGGGCCAACGTCCTGACTTTC	CASSLSGVQRYSSGANVLTF
.	15	TRBV9	.	TRBJ1-2	TGTGCCAGCAGCGAAGCGCCTCAAGGTGCCTATGGCTACACCTTC	CASSEAPQGAYGYTF
.	15	TRBV7-2	once	TRBJ1-4	TGTGCCAGCAGCCTCAGAGGGGGAGCCAGGGAAAAACTGTTTTTT	CASSLRGGAREKLFF